These T cell receptor beta chains were read from a single sample in a study of T cell responses to AZD1222 COVID-19 vaccine. Method: immunoSEQ multiplex PCR; TCRdb's copy keeps in-frame clones and lacks some. The sample shows some 40,000 clones, approximately 88% of them seen only once. The input for sequencing was peripheral blood, taken 28 days after the second dose of the MenACWY control vaccine. Receptors originate from an adult who received the MenACWY meningococcal vaccine as a control. CDR3s include the opening cysteine and the closing phenylalanine or tryptophan. D genes are given only for firm matches. Not all rows give a size; the values are once, few, many and, for expanded clones, a class.

v_call: TRBV28; clone_size: -; d_call: -; j_call: TRBJ2-1; cdr3_aa: CASSLEFEQFF; cdr3_nt: TGTGCCAGCAGTTTAGAGTTTGAGCAGTTCTTC
v_call: TRBV14; clone_size: -; d_call: TRBD2; j_call: TRBJ2-1; cdr3_aa: CASSQALVAGTNEQFF; cdr3_nt: TGTGCCAGCAGCCAAGCTCTGGTAGCGGGAACCAATGAGCAGTTCTTC
v_call: TRBV30; clone_size: -; d_call: TRBD1; j_call: TRBJ2-5; cdr3_aa: CAWRMTGGRETQYF; cdr3_nt: TGTGCCTGGAGAATGACAGGGGGCCGGGAGACCCAGTACTTC
v_call: TRBV28; clone_size: once; d_call: TRBD2; j_call: TRBJ2-7; cdr3_aa: CASSPSPGLAANEQYF; cdr3_nt: TGTGCCAGCAGTCCGTCCCCGGGACTAGCGGCCAACGAGCAGTACTTC
v_call: TRBV11-2; clone_size: -; d_call: TRBD2; j_call: TRBJ2-1; cdr3_aa: CASSLVSGGYNEQFF; cdr3_nt: TGTGCCAGCAGCTTAGTAAGCGGGGGATACAATGAGCAGTTCTTC
v_call: TRBV19; clone_size: -; d_call: -; j_call: TRBJ1-6; cdr3_aa: CASILRSSYNSPLHF; cdr3_nt: TGTGCCAGTATTCTAAGGAGCTCCTATAATTCACCCCTCCACTTT
v_call: TRBV5-4; clone_size: -; d_call: TRBD2; j_call: TRBJ2-5; cdr3_aa: CASSLGRAGGQQTQYF; cdr3_nt: TGTGCCAGCAGCTTGGGAAGGGCGGGAGGGCAGCAGACCCAGTACTTC
v_call: TRBV4-1; clone_size: -; d_call: -; j_call: TRBJ2-7; cdr3_aa: CASSQGRTALREQYF; cdr3_nt: TGCGCCAGCAGCCAAGGCAGGACGGCTCTACGGGAGCAGTACTTC
v_call: TRBV6-5; clone_size: -; d_call: TRBD1; j_call: TRBJ2-7; cdr3_aa: CASSYRRDRGYEQYF; cdr3_nt: TGTGCCAGCAGTTACCGCCGGGACAGGGGCTACGAGCAGTACTTC
v_call: TRBV6-5; clone_size: -; d_call: -; j_call: TRBJ2-1; cdr3_aa: CASNSQPGFDEQFF; cdr3_nt: TGTGCCAGCAATTCACAACCCGGTTTCGATGAGCAGTTCTTC
v_call: TRBV5-1; clone_size: -; d_call: -; j_call: TRBJ1-1; cdr3_aa: CASNPGGSNTEAFF; cdr3_nt: TGCGCCAGCAACCCCGGGGGGTCGAACACTGAAGCTTTCTTT
v_call: TRBV19; clone_size: -; d_call: -; j_call: TRBJ2-7; cdr3_aa: CASSISGSSYEQYF; cdr3_nt: TGTGCCAGTAGTATATCCGGGAGTTCCTACGAGCAGTACTTC
v_call: TRBV28; clone_size: -; d_call: -; j_call: TRBJ1-2; cdr3_aa: CASSVFLVAQARGYTF; cdr3_nt: TGTGCCAGCAGTGTGTTCTTAGTGGCCCAAGCACGTGGCTACACCTTC
v_call: TRBV27; clone_size: -; d_call: -; j_call: TRBJ2-3; cdr3_aa: CASSLLPRASTQYF; cdr3_nt: TGTGCCAGCAGTTTATTGCCAAGGGCTAGTACGCAGTATTTT
v_call: TRBV6-5; clone_size: -; d_call: -; j_call: TRBJ1-4; cdr3_aa: CASSPNMGKLFF; cdr3_nt: TGTGCCAGCAGTCCGAACATGGGGAAACTGTTTTTT
v_call: TRBV15; clone_size: -; d_call: -; j_call: TRBJ1-4; cdr3_aa: CATSRAATNEKLFF; cdr3_nt: TGTGCCACCAGCAGAGCTGCAACTAATGAAAAACTGTTTTTT
v_call: TRBV12-3/TRBV12-4; clone_size: few; d_call: TRBD2; j_call: TRBJ2-1; cdr3_aa: CASSSGDNEQFF; cdr3_nt: TGTGCCAGCAGTAGCGGGGACAATGAGCAGTTCTTC
v_call: TRBV13; clone_size: -; d_call: -; j_call: TRBJ2-7; cdr3_aa: CASSSRGNEQYF; cdr3_nt: TGTGCCAGCAGCTCTAGGGGAAACGAGCAGTACTTC
v_call: TRBV19; clone_size: -; d_call: -; j_call: TRBJ2-5; cdr3_aa: CASSVQYQETQYF; cdr3_nt: TGTGCCAGTAGTGTACAGTACCAAGAGACCCAGTACTTC
v_call: TRBV6-5; clone_size: -; d_call: -; j_call: TRBJ1-3; cdr3_aa: CASSSRSGNTIYF; cdr3_nt: TGTGCCAGCAGCTCCCGCTCTGGAAACACCATATATTTT
v_call: TRBV28; clone_size: -; d_call: TRBD1; j_call: TRBJ2-7; cdr3_aa: CATKDRDGYEQYF; cdr3_nt: TGTGCCACCAAGGACAGGGATGGCTACGAGCAGTACTTC
v_call: TRBV2; clone_size: once; d_call: TRBD1; j_call: TRBJ2-7; cdr3_aa: CASSEDRGFHEQYF; cdr3_nt: TGTGCCAGCAGTGAAGACAGGGGATTCCACGAGCAGTACTTC
v_call: TRBV6-5; clone_size: -; d_call: TRBD1; j_call: TRBJ1-1; cdr3_aa: CASRTGGAAEAFF; cdr3_nt: TGTGCCAGCAGAACAGGGGGCGCGGCTGAAGCTTTCTTT
v_call: TRBV4-1; clone_size: -; d_call: -; j_call: TRBJ2-6; cdr3_aa: CASSHGISGANVLTF; cdr3_nt: TGCGCCAGCAGCCACGGAATCTCTGGGGCCAACGTCCTGACTTTC
v_call: TRBV3-1/TRBV3-2; clone_size: -; d_call: TRBD1; j_call: TRBJ2-5; cdr3_aa: CASSQVTGGLETQYF; cdr3_nt: TGTGCCAGCAGCCAGGTGACAGGGGGCCTCGAGACCCAGTACTTC
v_call: TRBV28; clone_size: -; d_call: -; j_call: TRBJ1-1; cdr3_aa: CASGWNTEAFF; cdr3_nt: TGTGCCAGCGGGTGGAACACTGAAGCTTTCTTT
v_call: TRBV9; clone_size: -; d_call: -; j_call: TRBJ1-5; cdr3_aa: CASSATGRGGQPQHF; cdr3_nt: TGTGCCAGCAGCGCTACCGGGAGGGGGGGCCAGCCCCAGCATTTT
v_call: TRBV2; clone_size: -; d_call: TRBD2; j_call: TRBJ2-3; cdr3_aa: CASSEWGLGTDTQYF; cdr3_nt: TGTGCCAGCAGTGAATGGGGACTAGGCACAGATACGCAGTATTTT
v_call: TRBV25-1; clone_size: -; d_call: -; j_call: TRBJ2-1; cdr3_aa: CASSEFGAGGKDNEQFF; cdr3_nt: -
v_call: TRBV24-1; clone_size: -; d_call: TRBD1; j_call: TRBJ2-2; cdr3_aa: CATSDRGTGVNTGELFF; cdr3_nt: TGTGCCACCAGTGACCGCGGGACAGGGGTTAACACCGGGGAGCTGTTTTTT
v_call: TRBV19; clone_size: -; d_call: TRBD1; j_call: TRBJ1-5; cdr3_aa: CASSIDRDSYQPQHF; cdr3_nt: TGTGCCAGTAGTATAGATCGGGACAGCTATCAGCCCCAGCATTTT
v_call: TRBV28; clone_size: -; d_call: -; j_call: TRBJ2-1; cdr3_aa: CASSTYNEQFF; cdr3_nt: TGTGCCAGCAGCACCTACAATGAGCAGTTCTTC
v_call: TRBV4-1; clone_size: -; d_call: -; j_call: TRBJ2-2; cdr3_aa: CASSQVQVPGELFF; cdr3_nt: TGCGCCAGCAGCCAAGTACAGGTCCCCGGGGAGCTGTTTTTT
v_call: TRBV29-1; clone_size: once; d_call: -; j_call: TRBJ1-1; cdr3_aa: CSVTGFVTEAFF; cdr3_nt: TGCAGCGTTACAGGGTTCGTCACTGAAGCTTTCTTT
v_call: TRBV9; clone_size: -; d_call: -; j_call: TRBJ2-2; cdr3_aa: CASSVDPSANTGELFF; cdr3_nt: TGTGCCAGCAGCGTAGACCCTAGCGCGAACACCGGGGAGCTGTTTTTT